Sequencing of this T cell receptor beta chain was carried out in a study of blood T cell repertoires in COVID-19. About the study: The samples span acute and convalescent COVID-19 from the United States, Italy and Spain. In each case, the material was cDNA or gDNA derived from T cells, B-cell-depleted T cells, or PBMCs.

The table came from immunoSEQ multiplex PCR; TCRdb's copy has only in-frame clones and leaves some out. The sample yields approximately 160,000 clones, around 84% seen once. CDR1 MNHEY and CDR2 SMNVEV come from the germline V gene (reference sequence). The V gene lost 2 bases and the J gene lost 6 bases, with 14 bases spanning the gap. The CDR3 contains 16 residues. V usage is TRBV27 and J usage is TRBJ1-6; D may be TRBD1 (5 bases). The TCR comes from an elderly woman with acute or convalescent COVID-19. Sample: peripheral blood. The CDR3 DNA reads TGTGCCAGCAGTTTAACCGAACAGGCAATTAATTCACCCCTCCACTTT. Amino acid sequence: CASSLTEQAINSPLHF.